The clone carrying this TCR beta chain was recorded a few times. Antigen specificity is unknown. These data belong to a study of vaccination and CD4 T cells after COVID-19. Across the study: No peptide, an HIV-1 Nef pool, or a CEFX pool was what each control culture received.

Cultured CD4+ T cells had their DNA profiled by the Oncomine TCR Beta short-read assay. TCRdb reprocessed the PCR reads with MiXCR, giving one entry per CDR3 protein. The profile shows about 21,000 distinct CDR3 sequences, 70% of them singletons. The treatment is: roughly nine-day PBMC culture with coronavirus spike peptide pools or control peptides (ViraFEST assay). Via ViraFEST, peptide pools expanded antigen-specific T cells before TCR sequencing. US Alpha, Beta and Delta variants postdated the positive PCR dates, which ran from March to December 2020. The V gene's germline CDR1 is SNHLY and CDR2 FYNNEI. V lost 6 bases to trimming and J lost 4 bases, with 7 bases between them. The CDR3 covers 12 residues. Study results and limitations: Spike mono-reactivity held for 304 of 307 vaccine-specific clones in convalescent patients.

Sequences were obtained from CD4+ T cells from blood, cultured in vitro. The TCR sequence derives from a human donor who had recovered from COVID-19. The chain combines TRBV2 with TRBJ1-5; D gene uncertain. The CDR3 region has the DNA TGTGCCAGCAGCCCCCAAAATCAGCCCCAGCATTTT. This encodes CASSPQNQPQHF.